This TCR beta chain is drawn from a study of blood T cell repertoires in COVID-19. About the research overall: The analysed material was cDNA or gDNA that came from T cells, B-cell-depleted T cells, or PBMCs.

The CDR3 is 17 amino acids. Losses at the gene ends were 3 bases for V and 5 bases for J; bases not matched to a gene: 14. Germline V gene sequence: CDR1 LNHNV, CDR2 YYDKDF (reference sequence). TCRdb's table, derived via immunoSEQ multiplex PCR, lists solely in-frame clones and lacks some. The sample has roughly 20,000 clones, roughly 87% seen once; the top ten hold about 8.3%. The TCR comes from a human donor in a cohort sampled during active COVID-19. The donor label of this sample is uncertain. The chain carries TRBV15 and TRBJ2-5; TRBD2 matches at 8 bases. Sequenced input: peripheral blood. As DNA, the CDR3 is TGTGCCACCAGCAGCCGGAGGGGACTAGGAGTTGCTGAGACCCAGTACTTC. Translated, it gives CATSSRRGLGVAETQYF. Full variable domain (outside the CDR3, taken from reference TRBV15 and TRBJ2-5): DAMVIQNPRYQVTQFGKPVTLSCSQTLNHNVMYWYQQKSSQAPKLLFHYYDKDFNNEADTPDNFQSRRPNTSFCFLDIRSPGLGDTAMYLCATSSRRGLGVAETQYFGPGTRLLVL.